The 17 T cell receptor beta chains presented below share a single source sample, sequenced in a study of identical twins. MiXCR, run by TCRdb on the 5' RACE reads, gives a single entry per CDR3 protein. The repertoire holds approximately 490,000 distinct CDR3 sequences, with about a fifth as singletons. This sample was shared with a second study, whose subject was yellow fever vaccine responses in identical twins.

The specimen sequenced was CD4+ T cells sorted from blood. Receptors originate from a woman younger than 30 in good health.

This clonotype was observed a few times. The chain is built from TRBV20-1 and TRBJ2-7, with a weak D call TRBD2 (6 bases). The CDR3 length is 15 residues. V shed 0 bases and J shed 1 base, with 13 bases lying between them. Germline V gene lookup returns CDR1 DFQATT and CDR2 SNEGSKA (reference sequence). The CDR3 DNA reads as TGCAGTGCTAGAGATCGGCGGGGATGGTCCTACGAGCAGTACTTC. Amino acids: CSARDRRGWSYEQYF.

The chain has TRBV5-8 and TRBJ2-1; 7 nucleotides agree with TRBD1. The CDR3 has 16 residues. Germline CDR1 is SGHTS and CDR2 is YDEGEE. V trimming: 4 bases; J trimming: 8 bases; junction bases outside the gene matches: 15. CDR3 in DNA: TGTGCCAGCAGCACGGCACAGGGGTCCCCTTGGTATGAGCAGTTCTTC. Amino acids: CASSTAQGSPWYEQFF.

J is TRBJ2-1 and V is TRBV12-3 or TRBV12-4; maybe TRBD2 (5 bases). This CDR3 region has 12 residues. V lost 6 bases and J lost 8, with 11 bases in between. CDR3 sequence: CASRISVHEQFF. In nucleotides, the CDR3 is TGTGCCAGCAGGATTAGCGTGCATGAGCAGTTCTTC.

The chain couples TRBV7-9 to TRBJ1-3; the match to TRBD1 covers 9 bases. The germline V gene encodes CDR1 SEHNR and CDR2 FQNEAQ (reference sequence). Trimming cost V 8 bases and J 3 bases; bases outside gene matches: 8. This CDR3 is built from 15 residues. CDR3 sequence reads: CASGGQGIFGNTIYF. The CDR3 DNA sequence: TGTGCCAGCGGCGGACAGGGGATTTTTGGAAACACCATATATTTT.

The chain combines TRBV4-1 with TRBJ2-1, with a weak D call TRBD2 (6 bases). With 0 bases removed from V and 5 bases from J, the gap between germline ends came to 17 bases. This CDR3 spans 17 amino acids. Germline V gene sequence: CDR1 MGHRA, CDR2 YSYEKL. CDR3 coding DNA: TGCGCCAGCAGCCAAGATCAGGGCGGGGCTAGGGACAATGAGCAGTTCTTC. Its protein product is CASSQDQGGARDNEQFF.

This clonotype turned up a few times. J is TRBJ1-2 and V is TRBV4-1; D not resolved. V was clipped by 0 bases and J by 4 bases, with 9 bases between them. This CDR3 has 14 amino acids. Germline V CDR1 and CDR2: MGHRA, YSYEKL. CDR3 sequence: CASSQDTSVYGYTF. The CDR3 DNA reads TGCGCCAGCAGCCAAGATACGTCGGTCTATGGCTACACCTTC.

Turning to this clonotype: With a much larger clone just one base away, this may be a read error. This chain joins TRBV5-1 and TRBJ1-5; tentative D call: TRBD1 (5 bases). This CDR3 contains 16 residues. Trimming shortened V by 0 bases and J by 6 bases, and 16 bases separated the two germline ends. Per the germline V gene, CDR1 is SGHRS and CDR2 is YFSETQ. CDR3 coding DNA: TGCGCCAGCAGCTTGGGTGGGGCAGGCCTGGGTCAGCCCCAGCATTTT. Its translation: CASSLGGAGLGQPQHF.

Only a few counts were recorded for this clonotype. This chain joins TRBV12-3 or TRBV12-4 and TRBJ2-7; D is ambiguous. The length of the CDR3 is 13 residues. V lost 3 bases and J 2 bases, leaving 8 bases between the germline ends. The CDR3 DNA sequence: TGTGCCAGCAGTTTGTCTGGACCCTACGAGCAGTACGTC. This sequence encodes CASSLSGPYEQYV.

In this sample, this clonotype turned up a few times. The junction and the germline gene differ at one end; a read error may be behind it. The chain links TRBV29-1 to TRBJ1-1, with D maybe TRBD1 (5 bases). Looked up from germline, CDR1 is SQVTM and CDR2 is ANQGSEA. The CDR3 covers 13 residues. Here the CDR3 DNA reads TGCAGCGTTGAAGAGACAGTGAACTCTGAAGCTTTCTTT. Amino acids: CSVEETVNSEAFF. Full variable domain (rest looked up from reference TRBV29-1 and TRBJ1-1): SAVISQKPSRDICQRGTSLTIQCQVDSQVTMMFWYRQQPGQSLTLIATANQGSEATYESGFVIDKFPISRPNLTFSTLTVSNMSPEDSSIYLCSVEETVNSEAFFGQGTRLTVV.

For the CDR3, the DNA is TGTGCCAGCAGCCTAGACCCTCTGCTCCCCTACGAGCAGTACGTC. Amino acid sequence: CASSLDPLLPYEQYV. The gene calls are TRBV11-2 and TRBJ2-7; D ambiguous. The CDR3 contains 15 residues. Germline values: CDR1 SGHAT, CDR2 FQNNGV.

This clonotype was recorded a few times. CDR3 in DNA: TGTGCCAGCAGCGTAGTGATCGGGGGCGGGGAGCTGTTTTTT. Translated, it gives CASSVVIGGGELFF. The rearrangement joins TRBV9 to TRBJ2-2; D perhaps matches TRBD2 (6 bases). Trimming stripped 0 bases from V and 7 bases from J, with 10 bases between. CDR3 length: 14 residues. Germline V gene data show CDR1 as SGDLS and CDR2 as YYNGEE.

This rearrangement joins TRBV27 to TRBJ2-5, with D perhaps given as TRBD1 or TRBD2 (5 bases each). Germline CDR1 MNHEY, CDR2 SMNVEV (reference sequence). CDR3 length equals 17 residues. Trimming took off 2 bases at V and 4 bases at J, with 20 bases between the two ends. The CDR3 nucleotides read TGTGCCAGCAGTTTAAGGGCCGGGACGGCCCAAGGAGAGACCCAGTACTTC. It translates to CASSLRAGTAQGETQYF.

CDR3 coding DNA: TGCAGTGCTAGAGGAGCGGACAGCCACCTAGGTGGCTACACCTTC. Amino acids: CSARGADSHLGGYTF. V gene TRBV20-1 combines with J gene TRBJ1-2, with a tentative D call TRBD1 (6 bases). Germline values: CDR1 DFQATT, CDR2 SNEGSKA (reference sequence). Trimming took 1 base from V and 7 from J, leaving 19 bases between them. The length of the CDR3 is 15 residues.

The chain joins TRBV12-3 or TRBV12-4 to TRBJ2-2; D is perhaps TRBD1 (5 bases). With 7 bases removed from V and 2 bases from J, the gap between germline ends came to 14 bases. The CDR3 length is 15 residues. The CDR3 bases are TGTGCCAGCACCCTGGGGCAGGTTAACACCGGGGAGCTGTTTTTT. Residues: CASTLGQVNTGELFF.

In this sample, this clonotype turned up a few times. The rearrangement joins TRBV12-3 or TRBV12-4 to TRBJ1-3; D is unresolved. There are 15 residues in the CDR3. Trimming took 6 bases from V and 0 from J, leaving 12 bases between them. CDR3 residues: CASRPSGDSGNTIYF. In DNA form, the CDR3 reads TGTGCCAGCAGACCTTCAGGTGACTCTGGAAACACCATATATTTT.

The rearrangement joins TRBV2 to TRBJ2-4, with unresolved D. Germline V gene sequence: CDR1 SNHLY, CDR2 FYNNEI. The CDR3 contains 12 residues. V dropped 1 base and J dropped 10 bases, with 8 bases sitting between them. The chain's CDR3 is CASSEGRSIQYF. Written as DNA, the CDR3 is TGTGCCAGCAGTGAAGGGCGCAGTATTCAGTACTTC.

The gene calls are TRBV12-5 and TRBJ2-2; D ambiguous. Germline-derived CDR1 and CDR2 are LGHNT and FRNRAP. This CDR3 is built from 14 residues. V was shortened by 6 bases and J by 4 bases, with 12 bases between the two germline ends. CDR3 amino acids: CASGPGDGTGELFF. The CDR3, as DNA: TGTGCTAGTGGCCCCGGAGACGGCACCGGGGAGCTGTTTTTT.